This T cell receptor beta chain was observed in a study of response to subunit inactivated influenza vaccine. Notes on the study in general: Each seasonal flu vaccination may recruit only limited new T cells, authors suggested.

This CDR3 spans 13 amino acids. CDR1 is SGHTA and CDR2 is FQGNSA in the germline V gene. V was pared by 1 base and J by 9 bases, with 10 bases between. TCRdb reanalysed the RT-PCR reads using MiXCR and keeps one entry per CDR3 protein. The sample contains 650,000 to 800,000 distinct CDR3 sequences, around 13% of which appear only once. A remark on this clonotype: What it binds is unknown.

V and J are TRBV7-2 and TRBJ2-1; D not resolved. The material sequenced was PBMCs from blood, taken 14 days before vaccination. The sequence derives from a man aged 50-60 years who received an inactivated influenza vaccine. CDR3 region: CASSLGVGGEQFF. CDR3 in DNA: TGTGCCAGCAGCTTAGGGGTTGGCGGTGAGCAGTTCTTC.